This T cell receptor beta chain was sequenced in a study of blood T cell repertoires in COVID-19. Study-level background: From the United States, Italy and Spain came samples of acute and convalescent COVID-19. T cells, B-cell-depleted T cells, or PBMCs supplied cDNA or gDNA.

In the source study's methods: Researchers report that nucleated cell counts were estimated from reference gene primer amplification. Libraries were prepared by immunoSEQ multiplex PCR; TCRdb keeps only in-frame clonotypes and omits some of them. V and J calls and clone size are those listed in that table; D and trimming were worked out from the DNA. The sample lists 150,000 to 200,000 clones, almost 80% seen once, with roughly 28% in the top ten. Germline V gives CDR1 SGHVS, CDR2 FQNEAQ. The CDR3 is 14 amino acids. V dropped 4 bases and J dropped 7 bases, with 14 bases sitting between them. Sequencing input: peripheral blood. This chain joins TRBV7-8 and TRBJ2-1, with a possible D match to TRBD2 (6 bases). The receptor's source is a woman aged 70-85 years with acute or convalescent COVID-19. CDR3 sequence reads: CASSSGLPENEQFF. As DNA, the CDR3 is TGTGCCAGCAGCTCTGGACTACCCGAAAATGAGCAGTTCTTC.